Listed here are 20 T cell receptor beta chains from one sample, sequenced in a study of shared clonotypes between healthy human individuals. The protocol was immunoSEQ multiplex PCR, while the TCRdb copy is restricted to in-frame clones and leaves out a portion. The profile shows more than 500,000 clones, roughly 95% of them singletons. Sequencing used naive CD4+ T cells sorted from blood. Subset meaning: CD45RA+ positively selected. These receptor sequences come from a woman under 40 in good health.

This chain links TRBV7-6 with TRBJ1-1, with a weak D call TRBD1 (5 bases). The ends were cut back, 4 bases at V and 2 bases at J, with 11 bases in the middle. Per the germline V gene, CDR1 is SGHVS and CDR2 is FNYEAQ. This CDR3 has 14 residues. This CDR3 is CASSSTVTNTEAFF. As DNA, the CDR3 is TGTGCCAGCAGCTCGACAGTTACTAACACTGAAGCTTTCTTT.

The chain uses TRBV5-5 and TRBJ2-7; D is unclear. The CDR3 covers 14 residues. Germline loops: CDR1 SGHKS, CDR2 YYEKEE (reference sequence). Trimming took off 5 bases at V and 0 bases at J, with 12 bases between the two ends. The CDR3 DNA reads TGTGCCAGCAGAATAGGCTCAAACTCCTACGAGCAGTACTTC. Protein product: CASRIGSNSYEQYF.

In nucleotides, the CDR3 is TGTGCAGTCGCTGGGCTAGCGCTTACACAAGATACGCAGTATTTT. This sequence encodes CAVAGLALTQDTQYF. The rearrangement uses TRBV7-9 and TRBJ2-3, with D possibly TRBD2 on 6 matching bases. Per germline, CDR1 SEHNR and CDR2 FQNEAQ (reference sequence). There are 15 residues in the CDR3.

The chain has TRBV5-1 and TRBJ2-1, with a tentative D call TRBD2 (6 bases). CDR1 is SGHRS, CDR2 YFSETQ, per germline. The CDR3 has 15 amino acids. Trimming pared 1 base from V and 1 base from J, leaving 9 bases between. CDR3 DNA sequence: TGCGCCAGCAGCTTGTTAGCGGAGTCCTACAATGAGCAGTTCTTC. Protein product: CASSLLAESYNEQFF.

V gene TRBV5-6 combines with J gene TRBJ1-4; D not certain. This CDR3 contains 13 residues. Germline CDR1 and CDR2: SGHDT and YYEEEE. V dropped 4 bases and J dropped 8 bases, with 12 bases sitting between them. The CDR3 DNA reads as TGTGCCAGCAGCGCGCTGCGGGGAGAAAAACTGTTTTTT. It yields the protein CASSALRGEKLFF. Variable domain in full (rest from reference TRBV5-6 and TRBJ1-4): DAGVTQSPTHLIKTRGQQVTLRCSPKSGHDTVSWYQQALGQGPQFIFQYYEEEERQRGNFPDRFSGHQFPNYSSELNVNALLLGDSALYLCASSALRGEKLFFGSGTQLSVL.

There are a few counts of this clone. The rearrangement uses TRBV2 and TRBJ2-1; 7 bases line up with TRBD1. Germline V gene sequence: CDR1 SNHLY, CDR2 FYNNEI. This CDR3 has 13 amino acids. V shed 7 bases and J 4 bases; nucleotides not matched to a gene: 4. The CDR3 nucleotides read TGTGCCAGCAAAGGGGGCCATTACAATGAGCAGTTCTTC. This translates into CASKGGHYNEQFF.

About this clone itself: The junction departs from germline at one end; a sequencing error may be responsible. The rearrangement links TRBV18 to TRBJ1-1, with D possibly matching TRBD1 (5 bases). Germline CDR1 reads KGHSH; CDR2 reads LQKENI. This CDR3 has 14 amino acids. CDR3: CASSPQDANTEAFF. The CDR3 DNA reads as TGTGCCAGCTCCCCACAGGACGCGAACACTGAAGCTTTCTTT.

The gene calls are TRBV5-1 and TRBJ1-1, with TRBD1 matching over 9 bases. Germline V gene data show CDR1 as SGHRS and CDR2 as YFSETQ. Unmatched junction bases numbered 5, after V lost 4 bases and J lost 4 bases. This CDR3 spans 14 amino acids. The CDR3 nucleotides read TGCGCCAGCAGCGGAAAGACAGGGGGCACTGAAGCTTTCTTT. Its protein product is CASSGKTGGTEAFF.

The gene calls are TRBV19 and TRBJ2-7, with TRBD1 matching over 8 bases. This CDR3 spans 15 amino acids. The V gene end was trimmed by 5 bases and the J gene end by 2 bases; junction bases not matched to a gene: 8. Germline values: CDR1 LNHDA, CDR2 SQIVND (reference sequence). CDR3 amino acids: CASSLQPGQAYEQYF. The CDR3, as DNA: TGTGCCAGTAGTCTTCAACCGGGACAGGCCTACGAGCAGTACTTC.

J is TRBJ2-5 and V is TRBV28; D unresolved. The germline V gene has CDR1 MDHEN and CDR2 SYDVKM. V was shortened by 5 bases and J by 3 bases, with 19 bases between the two germline ends. CDR3 length equals 16 residues. As DNA, the CDR3 is TGTGCCAGCAGTGTCCGACCTGGGATGCGGAAAGAGACCCAGTACTTC. It encodes CASSVRPGMRKETQYF. Supplemented by reference TRBV28 and TRBJ2-5, the full variable domain reads DVKVTQSSRYLVKRTGEKVFLECVQDMDHENMFWYRQDPGLGLRLIYFSYDVKMKEKGDIPEGYSVSREKKERFSLILESASTNQTSMYLCASSVRPGMRKETQYFGPGTRLLVL.

V usage is TRBV12-5 and J usage is TRBJ2-7; D gene unclear. The germline gives CDR1 LGHNT, CDR2 FRNRAP. This CDR3 comprises 17 residues. Deletions cut 0 bases from V and 2 bases from J, with 17 bases between. The CDR3 DNA sequence: TGTGCTAGTGGTTTGGTACAATCACCGGACCTACCCTACGAGCAGTACTTC. This sequence encodes CASGLVQSPDLPYEQYF.

The chain couples TRBV18 to TRBJ1-5; D ambiguous. Germline-derived CDR1 and CDR2 are KGHSH and LQKENI. The CDR3 has 14 amino acids. V lost 3 bases to trimming and J lost 4 bases, with 10 bases between them. CDR3 sequence: CASSPLESNQPQHF. CDR3 bases: TGTGCCAGCTCACCCTTAGAGAGTAATCAGCCCCAGCATTTT. The complete variable domain, with remaining parts taken from reference TRBV18 and TRBJ1-5, reads NAGVMQNPRHLVRRRGQEARLRCSPMKGHSHVYWYRQLPEEGLKFMVYLQKENIIDESGMPKERFSAEFPKEGPSILRIQQVVRGDSAAYFCASSPLESNQPQHFGDGTRLSIL.

The V and J genes are TRBV10-3 and TRBJ1-6; 7 bases match TRBD1. The CDR3 is 13 amino acids. V shed 6 bases, J shed 8 bases, and the junction held 4 bases outside the gene matches. Germline loops: CDR1 ENHRY, CDR2 SYGVKD. Written as DNA, the CDR3 is TGTGCCATCAGGATCGACAGGGATTCACCCCTCCACTTT. Its translation: CAIRIDRDSPLHF.

The chain's CDR3 is CASSESGAYNEQFF. In DNA form, the CDR3 reads TGCGCCAGCAGTGAGTCAGGGGCTTACAATGAGCAGTTCTTC. J is TRBJ2-1 and V is TRBV10-1; TRBD1 might be the D (5 bases). The CDR3 has 14 residues. Trimming took off 0 bases at V and 4 bases at J, with 7 bases between the two ends. Germline values: CDR1 WNHNN, CDR2 SYGVQD (reference sequence).

The rearrangement joins TRBV9 to TRBJ2-7; TRBD2 matches 10 bases. Germline assignment: CDR1 SGDLS and CDR2 YYNGEE. The CDR3 runs to 17 residues. The ends lost 0 bases at V and 9 bases at J; junction bases unmatched: 15. In nucleotides, the CDR3 is TGTGCCAGCAGCGTAGGGACTAGCGGAAACCCCTACGGGGTGCAGTACTTC. Translated: CASSVGTSGNPYGVQYF.

The rearrangement uses TRBV5-6 and TRBJ2-2; D ambiguous. Looked up from germline, CDR1 is SGHDT and CDR2 is YYEEEE. V shed 3 bases and J shed 0 bases, with 3 bases lying between them. The CDR3 extends over 13 amino acids. The CDR3 nucleotides are TGTGCCAGCAGCTCGACGAACACCGGGGAGCTGTTTTTT. It is translated as CASSSTNTGELFF.

Only one count was recorded for this clone. The chain has TRBV11-1 and TRBJ2-7; D gene ambiguous. Germline lookup yields CDR1 SGHAT and CDR2 FQDESV (reference sequence). V dropped 1 base and J dropped 5 bases, with 6 bases sitting between them. The CDR3 loop spans 12 amino acids. The CDR3 bases are TGTGCCAGCAGCTTAGGAGAGAACGAGCAGTACTTC. This translates into CASSLGENEQYF.

The V and J genes are TRBV2 and TRBJ2-7, with 11 bases identical to TRBD2. The junction had 17 bases not matched to a gene; V was cut back by 7 bases and J by 3 bases. Germline CDR1 reads SNHLY; CDR2 reads FYNNEI. The CDR3 has 18 residues. For the CDR3, the DNA is TGTGCCAGCACTTTGACTTCTAGCGGGAGGTCAGGGAACTACGAGCAGTACTTC. This sequence encodes CASTLTSSGRSGNYEQYF.

The chain couples TRBV7-2 to TRBJ1-6; TRBD1 aligns across 8 bases. V lost 5 bases to trimming and J lost 5 bases; unmatched junction nucleotides: 5. CDR3 length: 15 amino acids. CDR1 and CDR2 from the germline V gene are SGHTA and FQGNSA. The CDR3 region is CASSSARGHNSPLHF. In DNA form, the CDR3 reads TGTGCCAGCAGCAGCGCCAGGGGGCATAATTCACCCCTCCACTTT. Variable domain in full (rest from reference TRBV7-2 and TRBJ1-6): GAGVSQSPSNKVTEKGKDVELRCDPISGHTALYWYRQSLGQGLEFLIYFQGNSAPDKSGLPSDRFSAERTGGSVSTLTIQRTQQEDSAVYLCASSSARGHNSPLHFGNGTRLTVT.

The V gene is TRBV28, the J gene TRBJ2-4, with D possibly matching TRBD2 (5 bases). V lost 6 bases and J 11 bases, leaving 17 bases between the germline ends. From germline, CDR1 is MDHEN and CDR2 SYDVKM. This CDR3 comprises 13 residues. CDR3 in amino acids: CASSREPTRVQYF. Written as DNA, the CDR3 is TGTGCCAGCAGCCGGGAACCTACGAGGGTTCAGTACTTC. The full variable domain, with the rest looked up from reference TRBV28 and TRBJ2-4, is DVKVTQSSRYLVKRTGEKVFLECVQDMDHENMFWYRQDPGLGLRLIYFSYDVKMKEKGDIPEGYSVSREKKERFSLILESASTNQTSMYLCASSREPTRVQYFGAGTRLSVL.